The sequence of this TCR beta chain was determined in a study of type 1 regulatory T cells. There are 17 residues in the CDR3. Trimming cost V 0 bases and J 0 bases, with 17 bases left between them. The germline V gene encodes CDR1 DFQATT and CDR2 SNEGSKA (reference sequence). TCRdb itself ran the reads through MiXCR, one entry per CDR3 protein. The table has 60,000 to 80,000 distinct CDR3 sequences, 63% seen once. This clonotype was observed a few times. Its antigen is not known. The origin of this receptor is a human donor in good health. This sequence joins TRBV20-1 and TRBJ1-2; D is perhaps TRBD1 (5 bases). The sample was cultured T cells, either the whole culture or a sorted T cell fraction (not recorded which). The subset was: Tr1-enriched cell product generated in vitro against host alloantigens. Here the CDR3 reads CSARDLGGLQPNYGYTF. The CDR3 nucleotides are TGCAGTGCTAGAGATCTGGGGGGACTACAACCTAACTATGGCTACACCTTC.